This is a list of T cell receptor beta chains from one sample in a study of shared clonotypes between healthy human individuals. Data came from immunoSEQ multiplex PCR; TCRdb stores just in-frame clones and leaves some out. Of roughly 1 million clones detected, roughly 80% appear once; the ten largest clones hold roughly 1.4%. Material for sequencing was memory CD4+ T cells sorted from blood. Every receptor here comes from a man aged 18 to 30 in good health. Each CDR3 is given with its conserved first and last residue. The D gene is left open where the match is weak. Only part of the rows carry a size: once, few, many, or a class if the clone is expanded.

CDR3 protein: CASSQPGQRLSGYTF; CDR3 DNA: TGCGCCAGCAGCCAGCCGGGACAGAGGCTTTCTGGCTACACCTTC; clone size: NA; J gene: TRBJ1-2; V gene: TRBV4-1; D gene: TRBD1
CDR3 protein: CASSQGTIVDTQYF; CDR3 DNA: TGTGCCAGCAGTCAGGGGACTATCGTAGATACGCAGTATTTT; clone size: once; J gene: TRBJ2-3; V gene: TRBV2; D gene: NA
CDR3 protein: CASSAPGTGLNEQFF; CDR3 DNA: TGTGCCAGCAGCGCTCCCGGGACTGGCCTCAATGAGCAGTTCTTC; clone size: NA; J gene: TRBJ2-1; V gene: TRBV9; D gene: NA
CDR3 protein: CASSSQGSNTEAFF; CDR3 DNA: TGTGCCAGCAGCTCGCAGGGTAGCAACACTGAAGCTTTCTTT; clone size: NA; J gene: TRBJ1-1; V gene: TRBV7-9; D gene: NA
CDR3 protein: CASSRTPSGHNSYEQYF; CDR3 DNA: TGTGCCAGCTCACGGACTCCGTCGGGACATAACTCCTACGAGCAGTACTTC; clone size: NA; J gene: TRBJ2-7; V gene: TRBV18; D gene: NA
CDR3 protein: CASSETWARYEQYF; CDR3 DNA: TGTGCCAGCAGTGAAACCTGGGCCCGGTACGAGCAGTACTTC; clone size: few; J gene: TRBJ2-7; V gene: TRBV2; D gene: NA
CDR3 protein: CASSLEGTVMKLFF; CDR3 DNA: TGTGCCAGCAGCTTAGAGGGGACGGTTATGAAACTGTTTTTT; clone size: once; J gene: TRBJ1-4; V gene: TRBV7-2; D gene: NA
CDR3 protein: CASSRGVYQETQYF; CDR3 DNA: TGTGCCAGCAGCCGGGGGGTCTACCAAGAGACCCAGTACTTC; clone size: NA; J gene: TRBJ2-5; V gene: TRBV11-2; D gene: TRBD2
CDR3 protein: CASSLGLTIVRGYTF; CDR3 DNA: TGTGCCAGCAGCTTGGGACTGACAATCGTAAGGGGCTACACCTTC; clone size: NA; J gene: TRBJ1-2; V gene: TRBV5-6; D gene: NA
CDR3 protein: CARGGETQYF; CDR3 DNA: TGTGCCAGAGGCGGAGAGACCCAGTACTTC; clone size: once; J gene: TRBJ2-5; V gene: TRBV2; D gene: NA
CDR3 protein: CASRLRAVDNYGYTF; CDR3 DNA: TGTGCCAGCAGATTGCGGGCAGTAGATAACTATGGCTACACCTTC; clone size: few; J gene: TRBJ1-2; V gene: TRBV6-5; D gene: NA
CDR3 protein: CASSPPGRTEAFF; CDR3 DNA: TGTGCCAGCTCACCACCCGGGAGAACTGAAGCTTTCTTT; clone size: NA; J gene: TRBJ1-1; V gene: TRBV18; D gene: NA
CDR3 protein: CASSLSGKGGNEQFF; CDR3 DNA: TGTGCCAGTAGTCTTAGCGGGAAGGGTGGGAATGAGCAGTTCTTC; clone size: NA; J gene: TRBJ2-1; V gene: TRBV19; D gene: TRBD2
CDR3 protein: CASSLAEPYNSPLHF; CDR3 DNA: TGTGCCAGCAGTTTGGCGGAGCCCTATAATTCACCCCTCCACTTT; clone size: NA; J gene: TRBJ1-6; V gene: TRBV28; D gene: NA
CDR3 protein: CSVEEGALTANYGYTF; CDR3 DNA: TGCAGCGTTGAAGAGGGGGCCTTAACAGCTAACTATGGCTACACCTTC; clone size: NA; J gene: TRBJ1-2; V gene: TRBV29-1; D gene: NA
CDR3 protein: CAIRESGQGFSYEQYF; CDR3 DNA: TGTGCCATCAGAGAATCGGGACAGGGATTCTCCTACGAGCAGTACTTC; clone size: NA; J gene: TRBJ2-7; V gene: TRBV10-3; D gene: TRBD1
CDR3 protein: CAISGDSSYEQYF; CDR3 DNA: TGTGCCATCAGTGGGGACAGCTCCTACGAGCAGTACTTC; clone size: NA; J gene: TRBJ2-7; V gene: TRBV10-3; D gene: TRBD1
CDR3 protein: CASSYSDGQGGYTF; CDR3 DNA: TGTGCCAGCAGTTACTCCGATGGACAGGGTGGCTACACCTTC; clone size: NA; J gene: TRBJ1-2; V gene: TRBV6-6; D gene: TRBD1
CDR3 protein: CASSLDSLNTEAFF; CDR3 DNA: TGCGCCAGCAGCTTGGACAGTTTGAACACTGAAGCTTTCTTT; clone size: NA; J gene: TRBJ1-1; V gene: TRBV10-1; D gene: NA
CDR3 protein: CSASLGAGFKF; CDR3 DNA: TGCAGTGCTAGTCTCGGGGCAGGATTTAAATTC; clone size: NA; J gene: TRBJ2-7; V gene: TRBV20-1; D gene: NA
CDR3 protein: CASSFPVAGSPEQYF; CDR3 DNA: TGTGCCAGCAGTTTCCCGGTAGCGGGGTCCCCCGAGCAGTACTTC; clone size: NA; J gene: TRBJ2-7; V gene: TRBV28; D gene: TRBD2
CDR3 protein: CASSASRTEQYF; CDR3 DNA: TGTGCCAGCAGTGCCTCCCGGACCGAGCAGTACTTC; clone size: NA; J gene: TRBJ2-7; V gene: TRBV28; D gene: NA
CDR3 protein: CASSYSRGQETQYF; CDR3 DNA: TGTGCCAGTAGTTACTCGAGGGGGCAAGAGACCCAGTACTTC; clone size: once; J gene: TRBJ2-5; V gene: TRBV19; D gene: NA
CDR3 protein: CSASHETQYF; CDR3 DNA: TGCAGTGCTAGCCATGAGACCCAGTACTTC; clone size: NA; J gene: TRBJ2-5; V gene: TRBV20-1; D gene: NA
CDR3 protein: CATSSRTSGGTDTQYF; CDR3 DNA: TGTGCCACCAGCAGCCGGACTAGCGGGGGCACAGATACGCAGTATTTT; clone size: NA; J gene: TRBJ2-3; V gene: TRBV15; D gene: TRBD2
CDR3 protein: CASRPGRDGAYNEQFF; CDR3 DNA: TGTGCAAGTCGCCCAGGCCGGGACGGAGCTTACAATGAGCAGTTCTTC; clone size: NA; J gene: TRBJ2-1; V gene: TRBV12-2; D gene: NA
CDR3 protein: CASSPVDRGYTF; CDR3 DNA: TGTGCCAGCAGTCCCGTTGACAGGGGCTACACCTTC; clone size: NA; J gene: TRBJ1-2; V gene: TRBV6-6; D gene: NA
CDR3 protein: CASSEGRGVYGYTF; CDR3 DNA: TGTGCCAGCAGTGAAGGCAGGGGGGTCTATGGCTACACCTTC; clone size: once; J gene: TRBJ1-2; V gene: TRBV2; D gene: TRBD1
CDR3 protein: CAWSARGGSSPLHF; CDR3 DNA: TGTGCCTGGAGTGCGAGGGGGGGGAGTTCACCCCTCCACTTT; clone size: few; J gene: TRBJ1-6; V gene: TRBV30; D gene: NA
CDR3 protein: CAWSLGFSSYNEQFF; CDR3 DNA: TGTGCCTGGAGTCTTGGATTTAGCTCCTACAATGAGCAGTTCTTC; clone size: NA; J gene: TRBJ2-1; V gene: TRBV30; D gene: NA
CDR3 protein: CSVLDREGYTF; CDR3 DNA: TGCAGCGTTTTAGACAGGGAAGGCTACACCTTC; clone size: NA; J gene: TRBJ1-2; V gene: TRBV29-1; D gene: TRBD1
CDR3 protein: CASRFGTGTLNTEAFF; CDR3 DNA: TGCGCCAGCAGATTCGGGACAGGGACCTTGAACACTGAAGCTTTCTTT; clone size: NA; J gene: TRBJ1-1; V gene: TRBV5-1; D gene: TRBD1
CDR3 protein: CAWRPGEGRGTRNSPLHF; CDR3 DNA: TGTGCCTGGAGACCAGGGGAGGGCAGGGGTACGAGAAATTCACCCCTCCACTTT; clone size: NA; J gene: TRBJ1-6; V gene: TRBV30; D gene: NA
CDR3 protein: CASGQGSAEAFF; CDR3 DNA: TGTGCCAGCGGACAGGGTTCGGCTGAAGCTTTCTTT; clone size: many; J gene: TRBJ1-1; V gene: TRBV14; D gene: TRBD1
CDR3 protein: CAISESLKAGGPRDEQFF; CDR3 DNA: TGTGCCATCAGTGAGTCTTTGAAAGCGGGGGGGCCAAGAGACGAGCAGTTCTTC; clone size: few; J gene: TRBJ2-1; V gene: TRBV10-3; D gene: TRBD2
CDR3 protein: CASSYGLADPKETQYF; CDR3 DNA: TGCGCCAGCAGCTACGGACTAGCGGATCCAAAAGAGACCCAGTACTTC; clone size: once; J gene: TRBJ2-5; V gene: TRBV5-1; D gene: TRBD2
CDR3 protein: CASSTGTSGSFRVEQFF; CDR3 DNA: TGTGCCAGCAGTACCGGGACTAGCGGGAGTTTTAGGGTTGAGCAGTTCTTC; clone size: NA; J gene: TRBJ2-1; V gene: TRBV5-8; D gene: TRBD2
CDR3 protein: CAWRITAGNTIYF; CDR3 DNA: TGTGCCTGGAGAATCACAGCCGGAAACACCATATATTTT; clone size: few; J gene: TRBJ1-3; V gene: TRBV30; D gene: NA
CDR3 protein: CSGETQYF; CDR3 DNA: TGCAGTGGTGAGACCCAGTACTTC; clone size: NA; J gene: TRBJ2-5; V gene: TRBV20-1; D gene: NA
CDR3 protein: CASSQGHANTEAFF; CDR3 DNA: TGTGCCAGCAGCCAGGGACACGCGAACACTGAAGCTTTCTTT; clone size: few; J gene: TRBJ1-1; V gene: TRBV9; D gene: NA
CDR3 protein: CASKRSGGGTDTQYF; CDR3 DNA: TGTGCCAGTAAGAGGTCCGGGGGGGGCACAGATACGCAGTATTTT; clone size: few; J gene: TRBJ2-3; V gene: TRBV7-2; D gene: TRBD2
CDR3 protein: CASSQGQGRNYGYTF; CDR3 DNA: TGTGCCAGCTCACAAGGGCAGGGTCGAAACTATGGCTACACCTTC; clone size: NA; J gene: TRBJ1-2; V gene: TRBV18; D gene: NA
CDR3 protein: CASSLEAGQHYGYTF; CDR3 DNA: TGCGCCAGCAGCTTGGAGGCAGGCCAACACTATGGCTACACCTTC; clone size: many; J gene: TRBJ1-2; V gene: TRBV5-1; D gene: NA
CDR3 protein: CASRRTGSGGAYEQFF; CDR3 DNA: TGTGCCAGCAGGCGAACGGGAAGCGGGGGGGCCTATGAGCAGTTCTTC; clone size: NA; J gene: TRBJ2-1; V gene: TRBV2; D gene: TRBD2
CDR3 protein: CAGPGCNHLNQPQHF; CDR3 DNA: TGTGCCGGGCCGGGGTGTAACCACTTAAATCAGCCCCAGCATTTT; clone size: NA; J gene: TRBJ1-5; V gene: TRBV7-4; D gene: NA
CDR3 protein: CAITGQGEGYTF; CDR3 DNA: TGTGCCATCACGGGACAGGGCGAAGGCTACACCTTC; clone size: NA; J gene: TRBJ1-2; V gene: TRBV10-3; D gene: TRBD1
CDR3 protein: CASSLPAGTQYF; CDR3 DNA: TGCGCCAGCAGCCTCCCGGCAGGTACGCAGTATTTT; clone size: NA; J gene: TRBJ2-3; V gene: TRBV4-1; D gene: NA
CDR3 protein: CASTRREARRGYTF; CDR3 DNA: TGTGCCAGCACCCGCCGGGAGGCCCGGCGCGGCTACACCTTC; clone size: NA; J gene: TRBJ1-2; V gene: TRBV5-6; D gene: NA
CDR3 protein: CASSPVGLADNEQFF; CDR3 DNA: TGTGCCAGCAGCCCCGTTGGGCTAGCGGACAATGAGCAGTTCTTC; clone size: NA; J gene: TRBJ2-1; V gene: TRBV5-6; D gene: TRBD2